The entry below describes one T cell receptor (beta chain). The data derive from a study of cytomegalovirus exposure and HLA in healthy donors. Study-level background: Caucasian-associated ancestry cluster membership applied to over 80% of several hundred genotyped donors.

Germline V gene sequence: CDR1 PRHDT, CDR2 FYEKMQ (reference sequence). CDR3 length: 13 residues. The V end was cut by 6 bases, the J end by 2 bases, with 11 bases between. The PCR employed 60 Vbeta primers together with 13 Jbeta primers. Sequencing used immunoSEQ multiplex PCR; TCRdb keeps in-frame clones, though not all of them. The sample lists about 200,000 clones; roughly 84% were seen once. Sequencing was carried out using PBMCs. This clonotype was obtained from a man aged 50 to 59 in good health and CMV-seronegative. The chain joins TRBV13 to TRBJ2-7; a possible D gene is TRBD1 (5 bases). The CDR3 DNA follows: TGTGCCAGCAGTCGCGACAGAACCTACGAGCAGTACTTC. This codes for CASSRDRTYEQYF.